This T cell receptor (beta chain) was sequenced for a study of blood T cell repertoires in COVID-19. Background on the study: COVID-19 samples from acute and convalescent phases originated in the United States, Italy and Spain. Sources were T cells, B-cell-depleted T cells, or PBMCs; the material itself was cDNA or gDNA.

The CDR3 is made up of 14 amino acids. The V segment lost 1 base and the J segment 2 bases; nucleotides outside the gene matches: 1. Germline V gene lookup returns CDR1 SGHDT and CDR2 YYEEEE. Those enrolled in Seattle joined during active infection and were followed longitudinally afterward. In the original processing: Amplification from reference gene primers served as the basis for estimated nucleated cell counts. Measured with immunoSEQ multiplex PCR; TCRdb has only the in-frame clones, and not every one. The D gene and trimming were derived from the DNA, and the V and J assignments and clone size from that table. The sample consists of nearly 300,000 clones, 70% to 85% of them appearing once.

The V and J genes are TRBV5-6 and TRBJ2-5, with 8 bases matching TRBD2. Source material: peripheral blood. The sequence was collected from a human donor with COVID-19, enrolled during active disease. The donor label of this sample is uncertain. The CDR3 bases are TGTGCCAGCAGCTTGCGGGAGGGGCAAGAGACCCAGTACTTC. Protein sequence: CASSLREGQETQYF.